This T cell receptor (beta chain) was documented in a study of shared clonotypes between healthy human individuals. The V segment lost 6 bases and the J segment 4 bases; nucleotides outside the gene matches: 8. The CDR3 spans 15 residues. Looked up from germline, CDR1 is MNHEY and CDR2 is SVGAGI. Some clones are missing from TCRdb's copy, which holds only in-frame ones; the method was immunoSEQ multiplex PCR. The sample consists of millions of clones, 90% to 95% of them appearing once. The chain recombines TRBV6-5 with TRBJ1-2; 10 bases fit TRBD1. The sequence was obtained from a man younger than 30 in good health. Sequencing was performed on naive CD4+ T cells sorted from blood. Subset described: CD45RA+ positively selected. The CDR3 DNA sequence: TGTGCCAGCAGCGCCCCGGGACAGGGGACCTATGGCTACACCTTC. Encoded protein: CASSAPGQGTYGYTF.